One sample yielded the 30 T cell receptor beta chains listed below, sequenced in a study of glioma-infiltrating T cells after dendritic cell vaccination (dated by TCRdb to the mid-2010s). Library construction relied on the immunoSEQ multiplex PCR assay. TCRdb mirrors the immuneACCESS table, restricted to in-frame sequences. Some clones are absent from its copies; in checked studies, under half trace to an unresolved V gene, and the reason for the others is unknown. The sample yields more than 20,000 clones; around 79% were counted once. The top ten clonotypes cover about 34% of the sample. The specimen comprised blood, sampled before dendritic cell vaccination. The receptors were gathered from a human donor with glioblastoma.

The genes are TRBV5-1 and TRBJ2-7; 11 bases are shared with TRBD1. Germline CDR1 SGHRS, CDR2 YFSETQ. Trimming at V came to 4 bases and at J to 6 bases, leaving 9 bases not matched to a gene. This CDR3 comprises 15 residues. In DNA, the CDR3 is TGCGCCAGCAGCCCTAACGCCGGGACAGGGGGCGAGCAGTACTTC. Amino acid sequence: CASSPNAGTGGEQYF.

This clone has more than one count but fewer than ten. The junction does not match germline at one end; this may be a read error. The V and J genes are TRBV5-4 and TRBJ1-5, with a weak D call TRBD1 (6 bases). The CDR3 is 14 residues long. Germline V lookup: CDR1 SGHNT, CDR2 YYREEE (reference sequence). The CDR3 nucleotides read TGCGCCAGCAGCCAGGGGAGGGACCGCCAGCCCCAGCATTTT. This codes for CASSQGRDRQPQHF.

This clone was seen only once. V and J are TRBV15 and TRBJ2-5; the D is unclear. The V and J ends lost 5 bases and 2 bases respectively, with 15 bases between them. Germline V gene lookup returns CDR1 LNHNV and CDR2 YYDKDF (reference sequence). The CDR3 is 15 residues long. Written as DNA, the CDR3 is TGTGCCACCAGCCAAGAGATGCCACGGCAAGAGACCCAGTACTTC. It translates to CATSQEMPRQETQYF.

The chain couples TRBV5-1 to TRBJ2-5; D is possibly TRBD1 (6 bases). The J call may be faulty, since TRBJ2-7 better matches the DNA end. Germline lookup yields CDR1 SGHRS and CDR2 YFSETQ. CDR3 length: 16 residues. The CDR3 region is CASSLLGQRSSYEQYF. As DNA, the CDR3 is TGCGCCAGCAGCTTGTTAGGACAGAGATCTTCCTACGAGCAGTACTTC.

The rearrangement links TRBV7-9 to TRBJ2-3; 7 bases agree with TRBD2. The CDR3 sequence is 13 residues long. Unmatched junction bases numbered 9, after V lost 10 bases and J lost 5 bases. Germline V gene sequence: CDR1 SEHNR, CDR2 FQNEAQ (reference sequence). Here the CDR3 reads CATGLERVDTQYF. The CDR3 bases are TGTGCCACCGGACTAGAGCGGGTAGATACGCAGTATTTT.

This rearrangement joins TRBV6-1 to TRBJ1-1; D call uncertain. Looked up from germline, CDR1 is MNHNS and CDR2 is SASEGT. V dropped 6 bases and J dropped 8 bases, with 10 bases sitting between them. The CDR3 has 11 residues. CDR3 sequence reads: CASSSEKEAFF. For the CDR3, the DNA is TGTGCCAGCAGCTCGGAGAAAGAAGCTTTCTTT.

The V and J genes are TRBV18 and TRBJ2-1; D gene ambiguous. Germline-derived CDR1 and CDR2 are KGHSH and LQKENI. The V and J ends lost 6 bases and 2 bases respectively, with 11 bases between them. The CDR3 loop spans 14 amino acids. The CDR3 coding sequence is TGTGCCAGCTCCCGGAGTCGGACCTACAATGAGCAGTTCTTC. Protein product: CASSRSRTYNEQFF.

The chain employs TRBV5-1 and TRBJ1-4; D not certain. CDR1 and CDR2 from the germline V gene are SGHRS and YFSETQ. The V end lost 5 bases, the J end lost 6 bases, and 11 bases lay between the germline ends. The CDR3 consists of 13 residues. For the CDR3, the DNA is TGCGCCAGCAGGAGAGGGTCGGATGAAAAACTGTTTTTT. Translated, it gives CASRRGSDEKLFF.

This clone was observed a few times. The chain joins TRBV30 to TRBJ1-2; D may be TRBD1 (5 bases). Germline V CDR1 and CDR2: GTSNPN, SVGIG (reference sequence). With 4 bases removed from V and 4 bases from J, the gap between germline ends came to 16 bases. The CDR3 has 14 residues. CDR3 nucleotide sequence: TGTGCCTGGACGGTCACAGGCGCTCTCTATGGCTACACCTTC. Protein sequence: CAWTVTGALYGYTF.

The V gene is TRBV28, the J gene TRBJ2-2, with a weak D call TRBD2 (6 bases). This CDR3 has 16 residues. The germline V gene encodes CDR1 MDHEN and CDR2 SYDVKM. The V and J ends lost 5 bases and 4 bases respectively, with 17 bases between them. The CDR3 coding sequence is TGTGCCAGCAGTCCAACCCGGGCGGGGACCACCGGGGAGCTGTTTTTT. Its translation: CASSPTRAGTTGELFF.

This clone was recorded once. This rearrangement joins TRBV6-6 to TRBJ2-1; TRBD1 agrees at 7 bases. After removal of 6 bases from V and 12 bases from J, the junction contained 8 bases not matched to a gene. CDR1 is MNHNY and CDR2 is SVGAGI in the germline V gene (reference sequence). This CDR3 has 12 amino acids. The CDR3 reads CASRPDRYGQFF. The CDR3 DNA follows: TGTGCCAGCAGACCGGACAGGTACGGGCAGTTCTTC.

CDR3 DNA: TGTGCCAGCAGTCCCGGGATCACAGATACGCAGTATTTT. This gives the protein CASSPGITDTQYF. The gene calls are TRBV6-4 and TRBJ2-3; D is perhaps TRBD2 (5 bases). V was shortened by 5 bases and J by 2 bases, with 8 bases between the two germline ends. The CDR3 extends over 13 amino acids. Germline-derived CDR1 and CDR2 are MRHNA and SNTAGT.

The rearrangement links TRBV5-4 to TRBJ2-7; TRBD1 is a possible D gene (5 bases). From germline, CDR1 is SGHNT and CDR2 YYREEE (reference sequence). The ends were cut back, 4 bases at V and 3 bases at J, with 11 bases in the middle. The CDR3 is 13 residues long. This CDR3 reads CASSGGALYEQYF. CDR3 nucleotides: TGTGCCAGCAGCGGTGGGGCACTCTACGAGCAGTACTTC.

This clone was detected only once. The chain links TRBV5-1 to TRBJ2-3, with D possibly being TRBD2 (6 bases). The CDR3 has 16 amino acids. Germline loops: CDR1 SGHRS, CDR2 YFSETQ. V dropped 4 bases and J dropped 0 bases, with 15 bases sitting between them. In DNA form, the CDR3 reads TGCGCCAGCAGCGGGCTAGGAGGGGTTAGCACAGATACGCAGTATTTT. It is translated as CASSGLGGVSTDTQYF.

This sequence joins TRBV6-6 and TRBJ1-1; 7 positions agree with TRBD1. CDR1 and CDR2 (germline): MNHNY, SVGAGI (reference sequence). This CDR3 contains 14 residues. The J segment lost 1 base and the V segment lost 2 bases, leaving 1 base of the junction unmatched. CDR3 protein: CASSYRGRNTEAFF. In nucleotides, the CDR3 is TGTGCCAGCAGTTACAGGGGGCGGAACACTGAAGCTTTCTTT.

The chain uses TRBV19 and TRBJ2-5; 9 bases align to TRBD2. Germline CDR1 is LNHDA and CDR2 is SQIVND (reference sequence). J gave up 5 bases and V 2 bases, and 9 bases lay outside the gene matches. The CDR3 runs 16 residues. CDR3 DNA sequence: TGTGCCAGTAGTATATCATTGACTAGCGGAGGGGAGACCCAGTACTTC. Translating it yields CASSISLTSGGETQYF.

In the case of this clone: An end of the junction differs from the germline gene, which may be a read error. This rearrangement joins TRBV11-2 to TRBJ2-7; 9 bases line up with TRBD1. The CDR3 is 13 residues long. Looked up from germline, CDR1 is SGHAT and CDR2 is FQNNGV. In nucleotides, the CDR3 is TGTACCAGCAGCGGGACAGGGCCCTACGAGCAGTACTTC. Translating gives CTSSGTGPYEQYF.

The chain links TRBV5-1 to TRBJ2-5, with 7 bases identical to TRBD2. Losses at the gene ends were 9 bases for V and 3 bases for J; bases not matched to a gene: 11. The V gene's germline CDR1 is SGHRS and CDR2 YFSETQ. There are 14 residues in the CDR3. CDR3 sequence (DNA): TGCGCCACCCGTCAAGGGCTAGCGGAAGAGACCCAGTACTTC. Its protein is CATRQGLAEETQYF. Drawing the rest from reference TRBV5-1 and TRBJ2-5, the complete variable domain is KAGVTQTPRYLIKTRGQQVTLSCSPISGHRSVSWYQQTPGQGLQFLFEYFSETQRNKGNFPGRFSGRQFSNSRSEMNVSTLELGDSALYLCATRQGLAEETQYFGPGTRLLVL.

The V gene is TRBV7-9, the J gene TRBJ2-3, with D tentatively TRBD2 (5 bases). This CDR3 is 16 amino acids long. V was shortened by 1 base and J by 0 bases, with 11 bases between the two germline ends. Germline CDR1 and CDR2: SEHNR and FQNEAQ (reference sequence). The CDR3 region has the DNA TGTGCCAGCAGCTTAGTGAGCGGAACTAGCACAGATACGCAGTATTTT. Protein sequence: CASSLVSGTSTDTQYF.

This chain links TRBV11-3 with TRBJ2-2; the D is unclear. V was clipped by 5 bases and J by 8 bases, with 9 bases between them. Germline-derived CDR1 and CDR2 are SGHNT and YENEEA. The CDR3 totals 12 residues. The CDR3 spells CASSPGSGELFF. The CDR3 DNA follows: TGTGCCAGCAGCCCGGGTTCAGGGGAGCTGTTTTTT.

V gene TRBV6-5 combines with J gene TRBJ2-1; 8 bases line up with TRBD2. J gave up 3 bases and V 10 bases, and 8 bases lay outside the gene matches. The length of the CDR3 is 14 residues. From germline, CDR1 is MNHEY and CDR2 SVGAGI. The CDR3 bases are TGTGCCACCGCGGGGGGCCCTGACTACAATGAGCAGTTCTTC. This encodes CATAGGPDYNEQFF.

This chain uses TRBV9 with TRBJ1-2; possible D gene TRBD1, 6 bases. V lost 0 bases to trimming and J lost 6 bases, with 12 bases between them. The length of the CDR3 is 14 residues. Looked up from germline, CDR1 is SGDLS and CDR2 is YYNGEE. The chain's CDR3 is CASSVAAQGDGYTF. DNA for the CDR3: TGTGCCAGCAGCGTAGCCGCACAGGGCGATGGCTACACCTTC.

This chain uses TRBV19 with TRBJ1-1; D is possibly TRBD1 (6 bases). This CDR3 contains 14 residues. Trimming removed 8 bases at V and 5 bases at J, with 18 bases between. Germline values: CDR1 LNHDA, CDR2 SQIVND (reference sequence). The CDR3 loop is CASRIQGVWTEAFF. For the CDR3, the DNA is TGTGCCAGTCGAATACAGGGTGTCTGGACTGAAGCTTTCTTT.

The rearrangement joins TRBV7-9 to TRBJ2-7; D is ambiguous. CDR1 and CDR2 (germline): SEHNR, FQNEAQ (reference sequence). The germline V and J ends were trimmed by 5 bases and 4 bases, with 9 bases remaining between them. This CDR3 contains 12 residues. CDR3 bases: TGTGCCAGCAGCCTCGACAATTACGAGCAGTACTTC. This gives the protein CASSLDNYEQYF.

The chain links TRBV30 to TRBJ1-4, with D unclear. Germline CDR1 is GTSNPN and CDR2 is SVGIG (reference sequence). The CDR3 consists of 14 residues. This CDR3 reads CGWGEGGINEKLFF. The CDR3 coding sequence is TGTGGATGGGGAGAGGGAGGGATTAATGAAAAACTGTTTTTT.

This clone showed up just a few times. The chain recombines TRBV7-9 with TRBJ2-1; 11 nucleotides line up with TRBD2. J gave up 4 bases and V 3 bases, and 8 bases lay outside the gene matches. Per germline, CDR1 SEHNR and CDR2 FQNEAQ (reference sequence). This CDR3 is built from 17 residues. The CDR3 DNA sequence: TGTGCCAGCAGCTTTAGTAGCGGGAGGGGGGCATACAATGAGCAGTTCTTC. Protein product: CASSFSSGRGAYNEQFF.

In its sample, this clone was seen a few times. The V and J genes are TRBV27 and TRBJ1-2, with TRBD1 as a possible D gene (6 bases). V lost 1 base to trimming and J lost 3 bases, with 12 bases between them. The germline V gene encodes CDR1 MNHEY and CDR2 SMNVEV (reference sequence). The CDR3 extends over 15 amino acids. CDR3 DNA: TGTGCCAGCAGTTTATGGGCAGGGGCCTACTATGGCTACACCTTC. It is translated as CASSLWAGAYYGYTF.

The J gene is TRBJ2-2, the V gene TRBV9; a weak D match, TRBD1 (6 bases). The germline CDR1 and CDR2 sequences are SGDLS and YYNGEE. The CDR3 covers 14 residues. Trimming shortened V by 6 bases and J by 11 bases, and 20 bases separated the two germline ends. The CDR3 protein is CASKGSGGQDELFF. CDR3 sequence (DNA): TGTGCCAGCAAAGGTAGTGGGGGACAAGACGAGCTGTTTTTT.

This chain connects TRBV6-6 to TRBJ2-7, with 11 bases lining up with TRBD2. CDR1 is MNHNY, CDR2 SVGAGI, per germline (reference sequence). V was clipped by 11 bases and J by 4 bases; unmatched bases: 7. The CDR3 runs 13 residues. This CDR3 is CAGKTSGAYEQYF. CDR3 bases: TGTGCCGGAAAGACTAGCGGGGCTTACGAGCAGTACTTC.

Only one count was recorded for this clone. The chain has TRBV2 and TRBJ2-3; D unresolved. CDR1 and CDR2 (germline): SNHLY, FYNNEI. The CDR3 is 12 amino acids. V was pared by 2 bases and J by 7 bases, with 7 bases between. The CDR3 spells CASSESLYTQYF. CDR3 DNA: TGTGCCAGCAGTGAATCTCTCTATACGCAGTATTTT.